This T cell receptor beta chain emerged from a study of blood T cells in healthy people across ages. The authors ran a second PCR of about 7 to 12 cycles using a sample-barcoded 5' primer and a J-beta primer mix. TCRdb used MiXCR to reprocess the 5' RACE reads, holding one entry per CDR3 protein. This sample carries approximately 690,000 distinct CDR3 sequences, roughly 50% of them seen once, and the ten largest clones take over 30%. In its sample, this clonotype was seen many times. No antigen is known for it. This CDR3 has 15 amino acids. Germline assignment: CDR1 MNHNS and CDR2 SASEGT. V was cut by 0 bases and J by 5 bases, with 13 bases left in between. General study results and limits: Possibly confounding the expanded clonotype changes was the fact that donor CMV status was unknown.

Source material: blood. V and J are TRBV6-1 and TRBJ2-5, with a weak D call TRBD2 (6 bases). The receptor was isolated from a man aged 55 to 69 in good health. The CDR3 sequence: CASSEARGLWETQYF. The CDR3 coding sequence is TGTGCCAGCAGTGAAGCGCGGGGTCTTTGGGAGACCCAGTACTTC.